A single sample gave rise to the 2 T cell receptor beta chains below, sequenced in a study of T-cell memory formation after mild COVID-19. In TCRdb, the 5' RACE reads were re-called with MiXCR into one record per CDR3 protein. There are approximately 150,000 distinct CDR3 sequences in the sample; approximately 14% occur only once, and approximately 14% lies in the top ten. Material for sequencing was PBMCs or a T cell subset sorted from them (not recorded which). All receptors come from an adult woman who had mild COVID-19 (a few samples of this study predate the infection). Cell type and time point are not known.

This CDR3 is CASSSVPRQPQHF. CDR3 nucleotides: TGTGCCAGCAGTTCAGTCCCGAGGCAGCCCCAGCATTTT. This chain links TRBV12-3 or TRBV12-4 with TRBJ1-5; no reliable D call. V was pared by 4 bases and J by 7 bases, with 11 bases between. There are 13 residues in the CDR3.

This clonotype was counted between two and nine times. The chain joins TRBV7-9 to TRBJ2-5, with TRBD1 matching over 8 bases. V trimming: 2 bases; J trimming: 0 bases; junction bases outside the gene matches: 2. The CDR3 loop spans 15 amino acids. From germline, CDR1 is SEHNR and CDR2 FQNEAQ (reference sequence). Here the CDR3 DNA reads TGTGCCAGCAGCTTAAGCAGGGGGCACCAAGAGACCCAGTACTTC. Its translation is CASSLSRGHQETQYF.